The 5 T cell receptor beta chains below come from one sample, sequenced in a study of T cells in tuberculosis (dated by TCRdb to between 2018 and 2020). The CD1B tetramers were loaded with C32 glucose monomycolate that had been purified from Rhodococcus equi. PBMC were thawed, rested overnight, stained with a GMM-loaded CD1B tetramer, a Live/Dead dye and anti-CD3, and then sorted on a FACS Aria II. A deliberately high sort gate was set for tetramer-positive cells to avoid sequencing tetramer-negative cells. Libraries were made using the immunoSEQ multiplex PCR assay. TCRdb provides this immuneACCESS table in a form limited to in-frame rearrangements. Some clones are lacking; in checked studies, under half of them reflect an unresolved V gene, and why the rest are absent is not known. The table for this sample lists under 65 clones. The sequenced sample was CD1b-GMM tetramer-positive cells sorted from PBMCs. The label giving this sample's cell subset or site can be read as: T cells binding glucose monomycolate-loaded CD1B tetramer, sorted ex vivo. The receptors come from an adult woman with latent tuberculosis.

In this sample, this clone turned up a few times. Germline and junction disagree at one end, which may indicate a read error. The chain is built from TRBV7-9 and TRBJ2-1; 10 positions match TRBD1. CDR1 SEHNR and CDR2 FQNEAQ come from the germline V gene (reference sequence). The CDR3 runs 15 residues. Here the CDR3 DNA reads TGTGCCAGCAGCGTAGCCGGGACAGGGGAGTATGAGCAGTTCTTC. Its protein product is CASSVAGTGEYEQFF.

The chain uses TRBV30 and TRBJ1-5; 8 bases fit TRBD1. V lost 3 bases, J lost 7 bases, and 5 bases stayed unmatched. This CDR3 has 13 amino acids. Germline CDR1 reads GTSNPN; CDR2 reads SVGIG (reference sequence). This CDR3 reads CAWSRTGRQPQHF. The CDR3 region has the DNA TGTGCCTGGAGCCGGACAGGGCGGCAGCCCCAGCATTTT.

The chain is built from TRBV7-2 and TRBJ2-1; the D gene is possibly TRBD1 (5 bases). The CDR3 is 15 residues long. Germline V lookup: CDR1 SGHTA, CDR2 FQGNSA. V lost 2 bases, J lost 4 bases, and 12 bases lay in between. The CDR3 nucleotides read TGTGCCAGCAGCTTACGTCAGGGATTGTACAATGAGCAGTTCTTC. It translates to CASSLRQGLYNEQFF.

The chain is built from TRBV4-1 and TRBJ2-1; 9 nucleotides align to TRBD2. Germline trimming cut 1 base from V and 0 bases from J; bases unmatched to any gene: 10. Germline CDR1 reads MGHRA; CDR2 reads YSYEKL. CDR3 length: 19 residues. CDR3 in DNA: TGCGCCAGCAGCCAAGTCTTCAGTAGCGGGGGAAACTCCTACAATGAGCAGTTCTTC. Translation: CASSQVFSSGGNSYNEQFF.

This chain connects TRBV4-1 to TRBJ2-3; D is possibly TRBD2 (6 bases). The germline V gene encodes CDR1 MGHRA and CDR2 YSYEKL. The ends were cut back, 2 bases at V and 1 base at J, with 22 bases in the middle. The CDR3 sequence is 19 residues long. The chain's CDR3 is CASSQPALLAPARTDTQYF. The CDR3 nucleotides read TGCGCCAGCAGCCAACCGGCGTTACTAGCACCTGCCCGCACAGATACGCAGTATTTT.